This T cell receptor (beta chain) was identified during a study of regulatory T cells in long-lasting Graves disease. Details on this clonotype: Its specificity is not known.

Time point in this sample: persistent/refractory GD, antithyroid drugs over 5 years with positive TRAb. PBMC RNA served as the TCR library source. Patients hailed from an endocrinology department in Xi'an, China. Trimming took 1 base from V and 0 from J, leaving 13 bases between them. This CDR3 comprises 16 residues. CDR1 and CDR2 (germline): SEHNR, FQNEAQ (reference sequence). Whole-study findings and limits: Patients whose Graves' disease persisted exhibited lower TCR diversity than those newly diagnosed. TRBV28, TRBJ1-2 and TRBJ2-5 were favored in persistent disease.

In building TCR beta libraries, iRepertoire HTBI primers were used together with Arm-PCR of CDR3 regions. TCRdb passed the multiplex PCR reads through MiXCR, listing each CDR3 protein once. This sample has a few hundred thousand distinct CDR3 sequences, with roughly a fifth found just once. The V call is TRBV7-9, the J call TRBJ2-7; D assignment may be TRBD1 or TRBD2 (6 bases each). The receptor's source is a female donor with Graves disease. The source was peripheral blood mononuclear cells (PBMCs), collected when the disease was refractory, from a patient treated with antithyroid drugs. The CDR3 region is CASSLGGAPLSYEQYF. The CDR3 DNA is TGTGCCAGCAGCTTAGGGGGGGCACCACTCTCCTACGAGCAGTACTTC.